Below, 6 T cell receptor beta chains from the same sample are listed, as sequenced in a study of blood T cell repertoires in COVID-19. TCRdb keeps only in-frame clones here, not all; method: immunoSEQ multiplex PCR. The table includes around 250,000 clones, more than 75% detected once. Sequenced sample: peripheral blood. Every receptor here comes from an elderly man with acute or convalescent COVID-19.

This chain uses TRBV7-2 with TRBJ1-1; unclear D gene. Germline lookup yields CDR1 SGHTA and CDR2 FQGNSA. V gave up 5 bases and J gave up 7 bases, with 17 bases separating them. The CDR3 is made up of 14 amino acids. The CDR3, as DNA: TGTGCCAGCAGCCCAGGCCGGGAGCGAAATGAAGCTTTCTTT. Amino acid sequence: CASSPGRERNEAFF.

V usage is TRBV28 and J usage is TRBJ1-2; D may be TRBD1 (6 bases). CDR1 and CDR2 (germline): MDHEN, SYDVKM. The ends were cut back, 5 bases at V and 3 bases at J, with 10 bases in the middle. The CDR3 has 13 residues. CDR3 amino acids: CASSGQGHYGYTF. The CDR3 nucleotides are TGTGCCAGCAGTGGGCAGGGGCACTATGGCTACACCTTC.

This chain links TRBV28 with TRBJ2-1, with 10 bases identical to TRBD2. CDR3 length equals 17 residues. V gave up 5 bases and J gave up 2 bases; unmatched junction bases: 9. In germline, CDR1 is MDHEN, CDR2 SYDVKM. CDR3 nucleotides: TGTGCCAGCAGTGAGGCTAGCGGGGGTCAACCCTACAATGAGCAGTTCTTC. This sequence encodes CASSEASGGQPYNEQFF.

The V call is TRBV3-1 (or the pseudogene TRBV3-2), the J call TRBJ1-5; 9 bases line up with TRBD1. J gave up 4 bases and V 5 bases, and 3 bases lay outside the gene matches. Looked up from germline, CDR1 is LGHDT and CDR2 is YNNKEL (reference sequence). The CDR3 totals 14 residues. The CDR3 loop is CASSYGTGNQPQHF. For the CDR3, the DNA is TGTGCCAGCAGCTACGGGACAGGGAATCAGCCCCAGCATTTT.

The chain employs TRBV5-1 and TRBJ1-1; the match to TRBD1 covers 7 bases. This CDR3 contains 16 residues. The germline gives CDR1 SGHRS, CDR2 YFSETQ. V gave up 1 base and J gave up 1 base; unmatched junction bases: 7. DNA for the CDR3: TGCGCCAGCAGCTTGTGGGCAGGGGGGAGGAACACTGAAGCTTTCTTT. As protein: CASSLWAGGRNTEAFF.

This chain connects TRBV4-2 to TRBJ1-1, with 9 bases identical to TRBD1. The V gene end was trimmed by 1 base and the J gene end by 1 base; junction bases not matched to a gene: 4. The germline V gene encodes CDR1 LGHNA and CDR2 YNFKEQ. The CDR3 spans 16 residues. The CDR3 DNA sequence: TGTGCCAGCAGCCAAGGAGGGGGACAGGGGAACACTGAAGCTTTCTTT. Protein product: CASSQGGGQGNTEAFF.